Each of the 12 T cell receptor beta chains below was sequenced from the same sample in a study of T cell repertoires in cytomegalovirus infection. For these TCRs, the target antigens are not known. MiXCR, run by TCRdb on the reads, gives a single entry per CDR3 protein. The profile covers approximately 300,000 distinct CDR3 sequences, with about 29% appearing a single time and about 20% taken by the ten largest. The sequencing here drew on cultured PBMCs, taken from culture after CMV antigen stimulation. The receptors were gathered from a human donor in good health (CMV status not recorded). Some clones in this sample may be carry-over from other donors' samples.

V usage is TRBV7-6 and J usage is TRBJ2-5; possible D gene TRBD2, 5 bases. The germline V gene has CDR1 SGHVS and CDR2 FNYEAQ. This CDR3 contains 15 residues. The V and J ends lost 4 bases and 2 bases respectively, with 14 bases between them. CDR3 region: CASSYGLSIQETQYF. The CDR3 region has the DNA TGTGCCAGCAGCTACGGACTCTCAATACAAGAGACCCAGTACTTC.

This clonotype was counted only a few times. V usage is TRBV7-2 and J usage is TRBJ2-7; D gene ambiguous. From germline, CDR1 is SGHTA and CDR2 FQGNSA. There are 14 residues in the CDR3. The V end was cut by 1 base, the J end by 0 bases, with 7 bases between. The CDR3 DNA reads TGTGCCAGCAGCTTAGTCGCCAGCTCCTACGAGCAGTACTTC. Its translation: CASSLVASSYEQYF.

This clonotype turned up a few times. The gene calls are TRBV7-3 and TRBJ2-1; a weak D match, TRBD1 (6 bases). Germline-derived CDR1 and CDR2 are SGHTA and FQGTGA. This CDR3 spans 15 amino acids. V lost 4 bases and J lost 4, with 14 bases in between. The CDR3 region is CASSSTGQPYNEQFF. The CDR3 DNA follows: TGTGCCAGCAGCTCGACAGGTCAACCTTACAATGAGCAGTTCTTC.

The chain links TRBV29-1 to TRBJ2-4; weak D call: TRBD2 (5 bases). The CDR3 totals 18 residues. Germline CDR1 is SQVTM and CDR2 is ANQGSEA. Trimming pared 1 base from V and 1 base from J, leaving 20 bases between. CDR3 loop: CSVEVTVRESTAKNIQYF. As DNA, the CDR3 is TGCAGCGTTGAAGTAACAGTTCGGGAATCTACTGCCAAAAACATTCAGTACTTC.

Worth noting for this clonotype: This may arise from a read error, as a much more abundant clone is one base away. The chain has TRBV7-8 and TRBJ1-3, with D unresolved. The CDR3 contains 16 residues. Germline V gene sequence: CDR1 SGHVS, CDR2 FQNEAQ. In DNA form, the CDR3 reads TGTACCAGCAGCTTAGTCCCCCGGACGGGAGGAAACACCATATATTTT. Amino acids: CTSSLVPRTGGNTIYF.

The V call is TRBV6-1, the J call TRBJ1-5; the D is unclear. Trimming left V 7 bases short and J 0 bases short, with 10 bases between. This CDR3 comprises 14 residues. CDR1 and CDR2 from the germline V gene are MNHNS and SASEGT. The CDR3 DNA follows: TGTGCCAGCATATCCAGTCATAGCAATCAGCCCCAGCATTTT. It is translated as CASISSHSNQPQHF.

The V gene is TRBV12-3 or TRBV12-4, the J gene TRBJ1-6, with 7 bases matching TRBD1. The CDR3 runs 14 residues. V shed 7 bases and J 8 bases; nucleotides not matched to a gene: 8. The CDR3 nucleotides are TGTGCCAGCAACATTACAGGGGCGGATTCACCCCTCCACTTT. It encodes CASNITGADSPLHF.

This clonotype was seen at least ten times. The genes are TRBV7-8 and TRBJ1-2; D call uncertain. V lost 1 base, J lost 2 bases, and 8 bases lay in between. CDR1 is SGHVS, CDR2 FQNEAQ, per germline. The CDR3 sequence is 14 residues long. CDR3 in amino acids: CASSLVGRNYGYTF. The CDR3 region has the DNA TGTGCCAGCAGCTTAGTGGGCAGAAACTATGGCTACACCTTC. Combining the CDR3 with reference TRBV7-8 and TRBJ1-2 gives the whole variable domain GAGVSQSPRYKVAKRGQDVALRCDPISGHVSLFWYQQALGQGPEFLTYFQNEAQLDKSGLPSDRFFAERPEGSVSTLKIQRTQQEDSAVYLCASSLVGRNYGYTFGSGTRLTVV.

This chain connects TRBV25-1 to TRBJ1-1; D gene ambiguous. Germline CDR1 MGHDK, CDR2 SYGVNS. This CDR3 is built from 14 residues. The V end was cut by 5 bases, the J end by 5 bases, with 15 bases between. The CDR3 bases are TGTGCCAGCAGTTCTGTAGGACGTCGGACTGAAGCTTTCTTT. Translating it yields CASSSVGRRTEAFF.

The chain links TRBV7-9 to TRBJ2-3, with D possibly matching TRBD1 (6 bases). V gave up 5 bases and J gave up 3 bases, with 12 bases separating them. Germline CDR1 SEHNR, CDR2 FQNEAQ (reference sequence). The CDR3 is 14 amino acids. Here the CDR3 DNA reads TGTGCCAGCAGCAACCAAGGGGGAACAGATACGCAGTATTTT. It codes for CASSNQGGTDTQYF.

The J gene is TRBJ2-5, the V gene TRBV5-4; 7 nucleotides match TRBD2. The CDR3 has 17 residues. V lost 3 bases and J lost 7; bases outside the gene matches: 18. Germline V gene sequence: CDR1 SGHNT, CDR2 YYREEE (reference sequence). The CDR3 here is CASSSAGPLEWGGTQYF. The CDR3 DNA follows: TGTGCCAGCAGCTCGGCCGGCCCATTGGAGTGGGGGGGGACCCAGTACTTC.

This clonotype was seen a handful of times. The gene calls are TRBV7-9 and TRBJ2-7; 8 bases are a match to TRBD1. In germline, CDR1 is SEHNR, CDR2 FQNEAQ (reference sequence). V was clipped by 2 bases and J by 2 bases; unmatched bases: 11. The CDR3 consists of 17 residues. The CDR3: CASSLWGQGATTYEQYF. The CDR3 DNA reads TGTGCCAGCAGCTTATGGGGGCAGGGGGCTACCACCTACGAGCAGTACTTC.